These 4 T cell receptor beta chains came from one sample sequenced in a study of tumor-infiltrating lymphocytes in primary liver carcinoma. Using a constant-region primer together with ProtoScript II reverse transcriptase, TCR beta cDNA was made from around 0.55 ug of total RNA. Library construction for TCR beta comprised three nested multiplex PCR rounds performed with slightly modified ARM-PCR. Both of the initial two PCR rounds ran for roughly 10 cycles and employed TRBV1-TRBV30 forward primers alongside a C-beta reverse primer. TCRdb reprocessed the multiplex PCR reads with MiXCR, giving one entry per CDR3 protein. Of about 99,000 distinct CDR3 sequences listed, more than 65% are singletons. Extraction of RNA together with DNA used roughly 20-33 mg of unsorted bulk tissue. Material for sequencing was liver tumor tissue from sampling region 5. Stated subset: tumor region T5, tumor centre. All receptors derive from a woman between 55 and 75 years old with primary liver carcinoma and hepatitis B virus infection.

This clonotype has more than one count but fewer than ten. The chain joins TRBV20-1 to TRBJ1-2, with a possible D match to TRBD1 (5 bases). This CDR3 contains 13 residues. V dropped 3 bases and J dropped 5 bases, with 13 bases sitting between them. Germline CDR1 and CDR2: DFQATT and SNEGSKA (reference sequence). The CDR3, as DNA: TGCAGTGCTAGCAGGGCGTCTAGTTATGGCTACACCTTC. Amino acids: CSASRASSYGYTF.

The chain carries TRBV25-1 and TRBJ1-1, with D possibly TRBD1 on 6 matching bases. Germline V gene lookup returns CDR1 MGHDK and CDR2 SYGVNS. V was pared by 5 bases and J by 6 bases, with 19 bases between. CDR3 length: 15 residues. This CDR3 is CASSPIGGGGAEAFF. In DNA form, the CDR3 reads TGTGCCAGCAGTCCTATTGGGGGCGGAGGGGCTGAAGCTTTCTTT.

The chain has TRBV21-1 and TRBJ2-7; the table names TRBD1, a call not compared with the DNA. TRBV21-1 corresponds to a pseudogene. There are 17 residues in the CDR3. The CDR3 region has the DNA TGTGTCAGCAGCAATATCCCCCGTGGAGACATTTCCTACGAGCAGTACTTC. Translation gives CVSSNIPRGDISYEQYF.

The chain is built from TRBV29-1 and TRBJ2-1; the D is unclear. Germline-derived CDR1 and CDR2 are SQVTM and ANQGSEA. Trimming cost V 6 bases and J 2 bases, with 8 bases left between them. CDR3 length: 12 amino acids. The CDR3 reads CSVTLTYNEQFF. Here the CDR3 DNA reads TGCAGCGTCACCCTTACCTACAATGAGCAGTTCTTC.